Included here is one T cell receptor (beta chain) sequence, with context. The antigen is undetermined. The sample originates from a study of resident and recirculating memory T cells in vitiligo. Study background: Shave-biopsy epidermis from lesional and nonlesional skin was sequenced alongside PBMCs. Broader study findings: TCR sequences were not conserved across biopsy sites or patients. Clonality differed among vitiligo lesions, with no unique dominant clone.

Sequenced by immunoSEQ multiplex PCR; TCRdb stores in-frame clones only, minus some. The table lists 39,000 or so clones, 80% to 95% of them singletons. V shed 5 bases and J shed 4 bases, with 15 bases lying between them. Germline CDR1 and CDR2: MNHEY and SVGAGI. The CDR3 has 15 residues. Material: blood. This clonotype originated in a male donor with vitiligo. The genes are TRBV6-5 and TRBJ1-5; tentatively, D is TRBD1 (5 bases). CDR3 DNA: TGTGCCAGCAGTCCTGACAGCCTAGGTAATCAGCCCCAGCATTTT. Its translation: CASSPDSLGNQPQHF.